This TCR beta chain stems from a study of blood T cells in healthy people across ages. The CDR3 totals 15 residues. J lost 2 bases, V lost 3 bases, and 8 bases had no gene match. Germline V CDR1 and CDR2: DFQATT, SNEGSKA (reference sequence). Together with a sample-barcoded 5' primer, a J-beta primer mix was included in a second PCR lasting roughly 6 to 12 cycles. Using its own MiXCR run on the 5' RACE reads, TCRdb lists one record per CDR3 protein. The table has about 570,000 distinct CDR3 sequences, 27% seen once. Sequences were obtained from blood. This chain uses TRBV20-1 with TRBJ2-3; 7 bases map to TRBD2. The receptor was isolated from a woman aged 70 to 79 in good health. CDR3 region: CSASKASGHTDTQYF. CDR3 in DNA: TGCAGTGCTAGTAAGGCTAGCGGACACACAGATACGCAGTATTTT.